The 6 T cell receptor beta chains presented below share a single source sample, sequenced in a study of blood T cell repertoires in COVID-19. Some clones are missing from TCRdb's copy, which holds only in-frame ones; the method was immunoSEQ multiplex PCR. The table has roughly 290,000 clones, 75% to 90% seen once. Sequenced input: PBMCs or T cells enriched from blood (not recorded which). These receptors all stem from a woman aged 25 to 39 who had recovered from COVID-19.

The V and J genes are TRBV10-1 and TRBJ2-3; D is undetermined. V lost 2 bases, J lost 0 bases, and 9 bases lay in between. The CDR3 runs to 15 residues. Per the germline V gene, CDR1 is WNHNN and CDR2 is SYGVQD (reference sequence). The CDR3 spells CASSETLTSTDTQYF. The CDR3 nucleotides read TGCGCCAGCAGTGAGACCCTAACGAGCACAGATACGCAGTATTTT.

J is TRBJ1-3 and V is TRBV7-6, with D perhaps TRBD1 (5 bases). The V and J ends lost 2 bases and 2 bases respectively, with 13 bases between them. Germline V gene data show CDR1 as SGHVS and CDR2 as FNYEAQ. The CDR3 is made up of 16 amino acids. DNA of the CDR3: TGTGCCAGCAGCTTATTGGCGGGGGGGACTGGAAACACCATATATTTT. Translated: CASSLLAGGTGNTIYF. Full variable domain (outside the CDR3, taken from reference TRBV7-6 and TRBJ1-3): GAGVSQSPRYKVTKRGQDVALRCDPISGHVSLYWYRQALGQGPEFLTYFNYEAQQDKSGLPNDRFSAERPEGSISTLTIQRTEQRDSAMYRCASSLLAGGTGNTIYFGEGSWLTVV.

V gene TRBV2 combines with J gene TRBJ1-3, with D maybe TRBD1 (6 bases). Deletions cut 5 bases from V and 5 bases from J, with 10 bases between. This CDR3 spans 13 amino acids. Germline CDR1 reads SNHLY; CDR2 reads FYNNEI. In DNA, the CDR3 is TGTGCCAGCAGTCTCAGGGGAAGAAACACCATATATTTT. Its translation: CASSLRGRNTIYF.

The chain has TRBV5-1 and TRBJ1-3, with 8 nucleotides matching TRBD1. CDR3 length: 16 amino acids. The V segment lost 4 bases and the J segment 3 bases; nucleotides outside the gene matches: 9. CDR1 is SGHRS and CDR2 is YFSETQ in the germline V gene. CDR3 protein: CASSTLDREDGNTIYF. The CDR3 DNA reads TGCGCCAGCAGCACCCTGGACAGGGAAGATGGAAACACCATATATTTT.

V is TRBV20-1 and J is TRBJ2-7; D could derive from TRBD1 or TRBD2 (5 bases each). This CDR3 is 17 amino acids long. The V gene lost 5 bases and the J gene lost 0 bases, with 23 bases spanning the gap. Germline CDR1 DFQATT, CDR2 SNEGSKA (reference sequence). Here the CDR3 reads CSAGAGWQGTISYEQYF. The CDR3 DNA is TGCAGTGCTGGTGCGGGTTGGCAGGGAACTATCTCCTACGAGCAGTACTTC.

The J gene is TRBJ1-2, the V gene TRBV5-1; 10 positions agree with TRBD1. V lost 4 bases and J lost 4; bases outside the gene matches: 10. Per the germline V gene, CDR1 is SGHRS and CDR2 is YFSETQ. The CDR3 has 16 amino acids. The CDR3 protein is CASSPRQGAQSYGYTF. Written as DNA, the CDR3 is TGCGCCAGCAGCCCGAGACAGGGGGCGCAGAGCTATGGCTACACCTTC.